These 13 T cell receptor beta chains were sequenced from one sample in a study of regulatory T cells in long-lasting Graves disease. Building the TCR beta libraries relied on iRepertoire HTBI primers, and CDR3 regions underwent Arm-PCR. TCRdb reprocessed the multiplex PCR reads via MiXCR and lists one record per CDR3 protein. The sample lists about 540,000 distinct CDR3 sequences; around an eighth were seen once. Time point noted: newly diagnosed GD, antithyroid drugs for less than 3 months. Construction of the TCR library relied on RNA isolated from PBMCs. The same data also contributed to another study, on T cells in Graves' hyperthyroidism and ophthalmopathy.

Sequencing was performed on peripheral blood mononuclear cells (PBMCs), taken at new diagnosis, from a patient treated with antithyroid drugs. These receptors were obtained from a young man with Graves disease.

This clonotype was observed at least ten times. This chain links TRBV10-3 with TRBJ2-7; D gene ambiguous. The germline CDR1 and CDR2 sequences are ENHRY and SYGVKD. V dropped 5 bases and J dropped 5 bases, with 7 bases sitting between them. The CDR3 has 11 amino acids. The CDR3 coding sequence is TGTGCCATCAGTAAGTTACACGAGCAGTACTTC. The encoded protein is CAISKLHEQYF.

The chain joins TRBV28 to TRBJ1-3; no clear D gene. Trimming took off 3 bases at V and 0 bases at J, with 6 bases between the two ends. The CDR3 runs to 14 residues. Germline CDR1 MDHEN, CDR2 SYDVKM. The CDR3 loop reads CASSFLNSGNTIYF. Here the CDR3 DNA reads TGTGCCAGCAGTTTTCTAAACTCTGGAAACACCATATATTTT.

V and J are TRBV2 and TRBJ2-7, with TRBD1 identical over 8 bases. The CDR3 has 14 amino acids. CDR1 is SNHLY and CDR2 is FYNNEI in the germline V gene. Unmatched junction bases numbered 11, after V lost 7 bases and J lost 6 bases. The CDR3 sequence: CASNSGGGWGEQYF. DNA of the CDR3: TGTGCCAGCAACTCAGGGGGCGGGTGGGGCGAGCAGTACTTC.

This clonotype was found many times. The chain uses TRBV19 and TRBJ1-5, with D uncertain. In germline, CDR1 is LNHDA, CDR2 SQIVND (reference sequence). This CDR3 comprises 14 residues. Trimming took 3 bases from V and 0 from J, leaving 6 bases between them. CDR3 amino acids: CASSIWGSNQPQHF. As DNA, the CDR3 is TGTGCCAGTAGTATTTGGGGTAGCAATCAGCCCCAGCATTTT.

This sequence joins TRBV25-1 and TRBJ2-1; 7 nucleotides match TRBD2. The J segment lost 11 bases and the V segment lost 3 bases, leaving 10 bases of the junction unmatched. The CDR3 is 14 residues long. Germline V gene data show CDR1 as MGHDK and CDR2 as SYGVNS. The DNA of the CDR3 is TGTGCCAGCAGTGATTTTTCGGCTAGCGGCAAGCAGTTCTTC. It is translated as CASSDFSASGKQFF. Looking up the rest from reference TRBV25-1 and TRBJ2-1 gives the full variable domain: EADIYQTPRYLVIGTGKKITLECSQTMGHDKMYWYQQDPGMELHLIHYSYGVNSTEKGDLSSESTVSRIRTEHFPLTLESARPSHTSQYLCASSDFSASGKQFFGPGTRLTVL.

This clonotype was counted a few times. This sequence joins TRBV24-1 and TRBJ2-1; 7 bases fit TRBD2. Looked up from germline, CDR1 is KGHDR and CDR2 is SFDVKD. The CDR3 spans 16 residues. Trimming cost V 4 bases and J 0 bases; bases outside gene matches: 5. For the CDR3, the DNA is TGTGCCACCAGTGACCGCGGGAGCCGCTCCTACAATGAGCAGTTCTTC. Its translation: CATSDRGSRSYNEQFF.

This clonotype was picked up many times. The chain employs TRBV2 and TRBJ2-7, with a weak D call TRBD2 (6 bases). This CDR3 comprises 12 residues. From germline, CDR1 is SNHLY and CDR2 FYNNEI. Trimming took 4 bases from V and 3 from J, leaving 7 bases between them. CDR3 DNA: TGTGCCAGCAGTGCGGACTACTACGAGCAGTACTTC. Translating gives CASSADYYEQYF. Drawing the rest from reference TRBV2 and TRBJ2-7, the complete variable domain is EPEVTQTPSHQVTQMGQEVILRCVPISNHLYFYWYRQILGQKVEFLVSFYNNEISEKSEIFDDQFSVERPDGSNFTLKIRSTKLEDSAMYFCASSADYYEQYFGPGTRLTVT.

This clonotype was detected ten times or more. DNA for the CDR3: TGTGCCAGCTCACCCCGGGACACTTACACAGATACGCAGTATTTT. It translates to CASSPRDTYTDTQYF. This rearrangement joins TRBV18 to TRBJ2-3, with D tentatively TRBD1 (6 bases). Trimming removed 3 bases from V and 2 bases from J, with 12 bases in between. Germline V gives CDR1 KGHSH, CDR2 LQKENI. This CDR3 contains 15 residues. The full variable domain, its missing parts supplied by reference TRBV18 and TRBJ2-3, is NAGVMQNPRHLVRRRGQEARLRCSPMKGHSHVYWYRQLPEEGLKFMVYLQKENIIDESGMPKERFSAEFPKEGPSILRIQQVVRGDSAAYFCASSPRDTYTDTQYFGPGTRLTVL.

This clonotype occurred many times. The V and J genes are TRBV12-3 or TRBV12-4 and TRBJ2-7, with 9 bases aligning to TRBD1. J was trimmed by 5 bases and V by 2 bases; bases with no gene match: 7. This CDR3 has 15 residues. The CDR3 DNA reads TGTGCCAGCAGTTTAACACAGGGGGCTGGTAACGAGCAGTACTTC. It encodes CASSLTQGAGNEQYF.

Many counts were recorded for this clonotype. The gene calls are TRBV11-2 and TRBJ2-1, with TRBD2 as a possible D gene (7 bases). The CDR3 is 14 residues long. Germline CDR1 reads SGHAT; CDR2 reads FQNNGV. V lost 5 bases and J lost 10, with 18 bases in between. The CDR3 region has the DNA TGTGCCAGCAGCCCCCTGGGGGGGGCGGGGGAGCAGTTCTTC. Encoded protein: CASSPLGGAGEQFF.

There are many counts of this clonotype. The rearrangement uses TRBV29-1 and TRBJ2-7; D is uncertain. Germline loops: CDR1 SQVTM, CDR2 ANQGSEA. The CDR3 extends over 13 amino acids. V lost 7 bases and J 3 bases, leaving 16 bases between the germline ends. The CDR3 is CSANGRTIYEQYF. Here the CDR3 DNA reads TGCAGCGCCAACGGGCGGACGATCTACGAGCAGTACTTC.

CDR3 DNA: TGTGCCACCAGCAGTGGGGGACGGTCCTACGAGCAGTACTTC. Its protein is CATSSGGRSYEQYF. The V call is TRBV15, the J call TRBJ2-7; D is possibly TRBD1 or TRBD2 (5 bases each). Per germline, CDR1 LNHNV and CDR2 YYDKDF (reference sequence). V lost 3 bases, J lost 1 base, and 10 bases lay in between. The CDR3 is 14 amino acids. The complete variable domain, with remaining parts taken from reference TRBV15 and TRBJ2-7, reads DAMVIQNPRYQVTQFGKPVTLSCSQTLNHNVMYWYQQKSSQAPKLLFHYYDKDFNNEADTPDNFQSRRPNTSFCFLDIRSPGLGDTAMYLCATSSGGRSYEQYFGPGTRLTVT.

In its sample, this clonotype was seen a few times. This sequence may be a read error, since a much larger clone differs from it by one base. This chain uses TRBV7-2 with TRBJ2-3; D perhaps matches TRBD2 (5 bases). The germline V gene has CDR1 SGHTA and CDR2 FQGNSA. CDR3 length equals 13 residues. The CDR3 nucleotides read TGTGCCAGCAGCCCGGACCGGGGAGATTCGCAGTATTTT. It translates to CASSPDRGDSQYF.